A single sample is the source of the 23 T cell receptor beta chains below, sequenced in a study of shared clonotypes between healthy human individuals (dated by TCRdb to 2020 to 2022). Libraries were built with the immunoSEQ multiplex PCR assay. TCRdb took this table from immuneACCESS and kept in-frame rearrangements with V and J called. Such tables lack part of the clones; where checked against another copy, unresolved V genes explain under half of the gap, and the rest is unexplained. This sample holds 600,000 to 750,000 clones; about 90% were observed only once. Approximately 35% of the sample is held by the ten biggest clonotypes. Sequencing was performed on memory CD8+ T cells from PBMCs. The cell subset or site label here, explained by the study, means: CD45RO+ cells pooled with CCR7-negative TemRA cells. These TCRs come from a young man in good health. Some clones in this sample may be carry-over from other donors' samples.

J is TRBJ2-1 and V is TRBV29-1, with D perhaps matching TRBD1 (5 bases). The CDR3 has 13 residues. The germline gives CDR1 SQVTM, CDR2 ANQGSEA. Trimming took off 7 bases at V and 4 bases at J, with 14 bases between the two ends. The CDR3 loop is CSAGGRDYNEQFF. In DNA, the CDR3 is TGCAGCGCCGGCGGCAGGGATTACAATGAGCAGTTCTTC.

V usage is TRBV28 and J usage is TRBJ2-5; 10 nucleotides match TRBD2. CDR1 is MDHEN and CDR2 is SYDVKM in the germline V gene. The CDR3 runs to 15 residues. The junction had 5 bases not matched to a gene; V was cut back by 6 bases and J by 1 base. The CDR3 DNA sequence: TGTGCCAGCAGCCCTCGGACTAGCGGCCAAGAGACCCAGTACTTC. Translated: CASSPRTSGQETQYF.

The chain links TRBV28 to TRBJ2-7, with D perhaps TRBD1 (6 bases). Per germline, CDR1 MDHEN and CDR2 SYDVKM. The CDR3 consists of 14 residues. V lost 10 bases to trimming and J lost 0 bases, with 16 bases between them. The CDR3 DNA reads TGTGCCACCACACTAACAGGGAACTCCTACGAGCAGTACTTC. Its protein is CATTLTGNSYEQYF.

The J gene is TRBJ2-5, the V gene TRBV5-4; weak D call: TRBD2 (5 bases). The CDR3 is 15 residues long. The germline gives CDR1 SGHNT, CDR2 YYREEE (reference sequence). V was clipped by 1 base and J by 5 bases, with 15 bases between them. The CDR3 reads CASSLSRGSGETQYF. As DNA, the CDR3 is TGTGCCAGCAGCTTGAGTCGCGGATCGGGGGAGACCCAGTACTTC.

V gene TRBV2 combines with J gene TRBJ2-1; perhaps TRBD2 as D (5 bases). Per germline, CDR1 SNHLY and CDR2 FYNNEI. The CDR3 contains 16 residues. The V end was cut by 5 bases, the J end by 0 bases, with 14 bases between. The CDR3 loop reads CASSYAGIGSYNEQFF. The CDR3, as DNA: TGTGCCAGCAGTTACGCCGGGATTGGCTCCTACAATGAGCAGTTCTTC. Full variable domain (rest looked up from reference TRBV2 and TRBJ2-1): EPEVTQTPSHQVTQMGQEVILRCVPISNHLYFYWYRQILGQKVEFLVSFYNNEISEKSEIFDDQFSVERPDGSNFTLKIRSTKLEDSAMYFCASSYAGIGSYNEQFFGPGTRLTVL.

The genes are TRBV19 and TRBJ2-2, with D unresolved. This CDR3 is 14 amino acids long. Germline lookup yields CDR1 LNHDA and CDR2 SQIVND (reference sequence). Trimming removed 5 bases from V and 5 bases from J, with 12 bases in between. Here the CDR3 reads CASSFLEGTGELFF. DNA of the CDR3: TGTGCCAGTAGTTTCCTAGAAGGGACCGGGGAGCTGTTTTTT. Combining the CDR3 with reference TRBV19 and TRBJ2-2 gives the whole variable domain DGGITQSPKYLFRKEGQNVTLSCEQNLNHDAMYWYRQDPGQGLRLIYYSQIVNDFQKGDIAEGYSVSREKKESFPLTVTSAQKNPTAFYLCASSFLEGTGELFFGEGSRLTVL.

The J gene is TRBJ2-7, the V gene TRBV27; a weak D match, TRBD1 (6 bases). V shed 3 bases and J shed 2 bases, with 11 bases lying between them. Germline V CDR1 and CDR2: MNHEY, SMNVEV (reference sequence). The CDR3 is 14 residues long. DNA of the CDR3: TGTGCCAGCAGTTTCAGGGACACCCCCTACGAGCAGTACTTC. This translates into CASSFRDTPYEQYF.

The genes are TRBV5-1 and TRBJ2-1; perhaps TRBD2 as D (5 bases). V lost 0 bases to trimming and J lost 2 bases, with 12 bases between them. CDR3 size: 16 residues. CDR1 SGHRS and CDR2 YFSETQ come from the germline V gene. As DNA, the CDR3 is TGCGCCAGCAGCTTGGCAGGCCTAGCTGCCTACAATGAGCAGTTCTTC. Translating it yields CASSLAGLAAYNEQFF.

The V call is TRBV28, the J call TRBJ2-7; 7 nucleotides line up with TRBD1. The germline V gene has CDR1 MDHEN and CDR2 SYDVKM. The CDR3 runs to 15 residues. V trimming: 8 bases; J trimming: 6 bases; junction bases outside the gene matches: 16. CDR3 nucleotides: TGTGCCAGCGTAATCAATGAGGGGTCAGGGGGCGAGCAGTACTTC. It is translated as CASVINEGSGGEQYF.

The count of this clone is one. The chain's CDR3 is CASSLRDRGPEGYTF. For the CDR3, the DNA is TGTGCCAGCAGCTTGAGGGACAGGGGGCCTGAGGGCTACACCTTC. The gene calls are TRBV5-6 and TRBJ1-2; 12 bases fit TRBD1. Per the germline V gene, CDR1 is SGHDT and CDR2 is YYEEEE. With V trimmed by 1 base and J by 8 bases, 6 bases remained unmatched. The CDR3 is made up of 15 amino acids.

This chain connects TRBV11-2 to TRBJ2-7, with a possible D match to TRBD2 (6 bases). The V gene's germline CDR1 is SGHAT and CDR2 FQNNGV. The CDR3 is made up of 15 amino acids. Deletions cut 5 bases from V and 6 bases from J, with 20 bases between. The CDR3 bases are TGTGCCAGCAGCCCCGGGGCGGGGTGGGCGTTCGAGCAGTACTTC. Translating it yields CASSPGAGWAFEQYF.

The gene calls are TRBV11-2 and TRBJ1-1, with TRBD1 matching over 8 bases. Trimming removed 3 bases from V and 5 bases from J; junction bases left unmatched: 2. The CDR3 runs 13 residues. In germline, CDR1 is SGHAT, CDR2 FQNNGV. The CDR3 sequence is CASSLGQATEAFF. The CDR3 DNA reads as TGTGCCAGCAGCTTGGGACAGGCAACTGAAGCTTTCTTT.

The chain uses TRBV6-4 and TRBJ2-1; 8 bases map to TRBD2. The CDR3 runs 16 residues. V shed 4 bases and J 5 bases; nucleotides not matched to a gene: 10. Germline V gene sequence: CDR1 MRHNA, CDR2 SNTAGT. CDR3 sequence reads: CASSVSLAGGDNEQFF. The CDR3 bases are TGTGCCAGCAGTGTATCCCTAGCGGGCGGAGACAATGAGCAGTTCTTC.

The chain has TRBV19 and TRBJ2-3, with TRBD1 as a possible D gene (6 bases). The CDR3 has 15 amino acids. Trimming shortened V by 9 bases and J by 0 bases, and 16 bases separated the two germline ends. The germline CDR1 and CDR2 sequences are LNHDA and SQIVND (reference sequence). In nucleotides, the CDR3 is TGTGCCAGCGAAGCCGGGACACGAAGCACAGATACGCAGTATTTT. Translated, it gives CASEAGTRSTDTQYF. The full variable domain, in which reference TRBV19 and TRBJ2-3 provide the parts outside the CDR3, is DGGITQSPKYLFRKEGQNVTLSCEQNLNHDAMYWYRQDPGQGLRLIYYSQIVNDFQKGDIAEGYSVSREKKESFPLTVTSAQKNPTAFYLCASEAGTRSTDTQYFGPGTRLTVL.

V and J are TRBV6-4 and TRBJ1-6, with unresolved D. The germline gives CDR1 MRHNA, CDR2 SNTAGT. The germline V and J ends were trimmed by 3 bases and 7 bases, with 7 bases remaining between them. This CDR3 is 13 amino acids long. DNA of the CDR3: TGTGCCAGCAGTGATTCGGAAAATTCACCCCTCCACTTT. The encoded protein is CASSDSENSPLHF.

V gene TRBV28 combines with J gene TRBJ1-1; D unclear. Trimming pared 9 bases from V and 5 bases from J, leaving 19 bases between. The CDR3 is 14 residues long. The germline CDR1 and CDR2 sequences are MDHEN and SYDVKM. CDR3 protein: CASSHHPAGTEAFF. As DNA, the CDR3 is TGTGCCAGTTCTCATCACCCCGCGGGGACTGAAGCTTTCTTT.

The chain carries TRBV5-5 and TRBJ1-3, with D unresolved. This CDR3 contains 19 residues. Trimming shortened V by 0 bases and J by 0 bases, and 19 bases separated the two germline ends. Germline CDR1 SGHKS, CDR2 YYEKEE (reference sequence). The CDR3, as DNA: TGTGCCAGCAGCTTGGCTCCACCCAGCAACCCCAGCTCTGGAAACACCATATATTTT. Amino acid sequence: CASSLAPPSNPSSGNTIYF. Full variable domain (remainder filled in from reference TRBV5-5 and TRBJ1-3): DAGVTQSPTHLIKTRGQQVTLRCSPISGHKSVSWYQQVLGQGPQFIFQYYEKEERGRGNFPDRFSARQFPNYSSELNVNALLLGDSALYLCASSLAPPSNPSSGNTIYFGEGSWLTVV.

The rearrangement joins TRBV7-9 to TRBJ1-5, with D perhaps TRBD1 (5 bases). Trimming stripped 4 bases from V and 0 bases from J, with 19 bases between. The CDR3 contains 18 residues. Germline V CDR1 and CDR2: SEHNR, FQNEAQ (reference sequence). The CDR3 sequence is CASSSGRGRGYSNQPQHF. CDR3 nucleotide sequence: TGTGCCAGCAGCTCCGGTCGGGGCCGGGGATATAGCAATCAGCCCCAGCATTTT.

The chain uses TRBV28 and TRBJ2-7, with 8 bases aligning to TRBD1. Germline values: CDR1 MDHEN, CDR2 SYDVKM. V gave up 3 bases and J gave up 0 bases; unmatched junction bases: 13. The CDR3 has 18 residues. CDR3: CASSFGTGSFKGSYEQYF. The CDR3 nucleotides are TGTGCCAGCAGTTTTGGGACAGGCTCATTTAAAGGCTCCTACGAGCAGTACTTC.

The V call is TRBV21-1, the J call TRBJ2-1. TRBV21-1 is a documented pseudogene. This CDR3 contains 15 residues. The CDR3 nucleotides read TGTGCCAGCAGCTCACAGTGGAGAAGGCCCCATGAGCAGTTCTTC. Translated: CASSSQWRRPHEQFF.

The chain uses TRBV30 and TRBJ1-5; unclear D gene. Trimming took 1 base from V and 1 from J, leaving 8 bases between them. The CDR3 totals 14 residues. Per germline, CDR1 GTSNPN and CDR2 SVGIG (reference sequence). The CDR3 loop is CAWSALRSNQPQHF. The CDR3 DNA follows: TGTGCCTGGAGTGCCCTTAGGAGCAATCAGCCCCAGCATTTT.

The genes are TRBV2 and TRBJ1-1; perhaps TRBD1 as D (6 bases). Germline assignment: CDR1 SNHLY and CDR2 FYNNEI. The ends were cut back, 6 bases at V and 0 bases at J, with 17 bases in the middle. The CDR3 totals 16 residues. The CDR3, as DNA: TGTGCCAGCAGGTTCCAGGACAGCCCCCTGAACACTGAAGCTTTCTTT. This gives the protein CASRFQDSPLNTEAFF.

The V call is TRBV7-9, the J call TRBJ1-1; D uncertain. Trimming stripped 4 bases from V and 4 bases from J, with 13 bases between. Germline CDR1 SEHNR, CDR2 FQNEAQ (reference sequence). The CDR3 sequence is 14 residues long. The CDR3 bases are TGTGCCAGCAGCTCAGAAGGATTATTCACTGAAGCTTTCTTT. Encoded protein: CASSSEGLFTEAFF. Combining the CDR3 with reference TRBV7-9 and TRBJ1-1 gives the whole variable domain DTGVSQNPRHKITKRGQNVTFRCDPISEHNRLYWYRQTLGQGPEFLTYFQNEAQLEKSRLLSDRFSAERPKGSFSTLEIQRTEQGDSAMYLCASSSEGLFTEAFFGQGTRLTVV.